This is a list of T cell receptor beta chains from one sample in a study of blood T cell repertoires in COVID-19. The assay was immunoSEQ multiplex PCR, and TCRdb's table has in-frame clones only and misses some. The sample includes about 350,000 clones, over 85% of them seen just once. The sequenced sample was peripheral blood. Receptors were obtained from a woman aged 55-70 years with COVID-19, enrolled during active disease. The CDR3 runs from the conserved cysteine through the conserved F or W. D genes are given only for firm matches. Some rows have no size entry. The others give once, few or many, or a class for an expanded clone.

clone_size d_call j_call v_call cdr3_aa cdr3_nt
. TRBD1 TRBJ1-1 TRBV28 CASIKPRGSTEAFF TGTGCCAGCATTAAACCCAGGGGGTCAACTGAAGCTTTCTTT
few . TRBJ1-1 TRBV5-4 CASSPISGLNTEAFF TGTGCCAGCAGCCCTATCTCAGGCTTGAACACTGAAGCTTTCTTT
. TRBD1 TRBJ1-2 TRBV5-1 CASSPPQGGYYGYTF TGCGCCAGCAGCCCCCCTCAGGGGGGTTACTATGGCTACACCTTC
. . TRBJ1-3 TRBV28 CASRTPSRDKINTIYF TGTGCCAGCAGAACCCCCAGCCGGGACAAGATAAACACCATATATTTT
. TRBD1 TRBJ1-5 TRBV7-2 CASSLRTGNQPQHF TGTGCCAGCAGCTTAAGGACAGGGAACCAGCCCCAGCATTTT
. . TRBJ2-7 TRBV28 CASSLTGLGYEQYF TGTGCCAGCAGTCTGACAGGACTAGGCTACGAGCAGTACTTC
. TRBD1 TRBJ1-2 TRBV2 CASRNRGYGYTF TGTGCCAGCAGGAACAGGGGTTATGGCTACACCTTC
. . TRBJ1-5 TRBV5-8 CASSWEGLVGSNQPQHF TGTGCCAGCAGCTGGGAGGGATTGGTGGGTAGCAATCAGCCCCAGCATTTT
. TRBD1 TRBJ1-4 TRBV9 CASSPRTGTATNEKLFF TGTGCCAGCAGCCCCCGGACAGGGACGGCAACTAATGAAAAACTGTTTTTT
. . TRBJ2-6 TRBV5-4 CASSLAMGAGANVLTF TGTGCCAGCAGCTTGGCCATGGGAGCTGGGGCCAACGTCCTGACTTTC
. . TRBJ1-1 TRBV6-1 CASSEALGGTEAFF TGTGCCAGCAGTGAAGCTCTGGGGGGCACTGAAGCTTTCTTT
. . TRBJ2-7 TRBV6-6 CASTERERRTYEQYF TGTGCCAGCACCGAACGGGAACGGAGGACCTACGAGCAGTACTTC
. TRBD2 TRBJ2-1 TRBV20-1 CSASPRTSVYNEQFF TGCAGTGCTAGTCCCAGGACTAGCGTCTACAATGAGCAGTTCTTC
. . TRBJ2-3 TRBV5-1 CASSRGGIGDTQYF TGCGCCAGCAGCCGTGGGGGGATAGGTGATACGCAGTATTTT
. . TRBJ2-1 TRBV5-1 CASSSGGRGYNEQFF TGCGCCAGCAGCTCCGGGGGGCGGGGCTACAATGAGCAGTTCTTC
. TRBD1 TRBJ1-1 TRBV4-2 CASSSQGATEAFF TGTGCCAGCAGCTCACAGGGGGCCACTGAAGCTTTCTTT
. TRBD1 TRBJ1-1 TRBV7-3 CASSWTGPANTEAFF TGTGCCAGCAGCTGGACAGGCCCTGCCAACACTGAAGCTTTCTTT
. . TRBJ2-7 TRBV7-7 CASSLAAGAPYEQYF TGTGCTAGCAGCTTAGCTGCGGGGGCCCCCTACGAGCAGTACTTC
. . TRBJ1-2 TRBV7-8 CASSQNLYGYTF TGTGCCAGCAGCCAAAATCTATATGGCTACACCTTC
. . TRBJ2-6 TRBV12-5 CASGLAGVGANVLTF TGTGCTAGTGGTTTGGCCGGGGTCGGGGCCAACGTCCTGACTTTC
. TRBD1 TRBJ1-4 TRBV18 CASSPGQGPEKLFF TGTGCCAGCTCTCCGGGACAGGGGCCTGAAAAACTGTTTTTT
. TRBD1 TRBJ1-1 TRBV7-9 CASSHPKGGQFMNTEAFF TGTGCCAGCAGCCACCCCAAGGGGGGACAGTTCATGAACACTGAAGCTTTCTTT
. . TRBJ2-1 TRBV25-1 CASSSVYEQFF TGTGCCAGCAGTTCCGTTTATGAGCAGTTCTTC
. TRBD1 TRBJ2-7 TRBV12-3/TRBV12-4 CASSPDREAEQYF TGTGCCAGCAGTCCAGACAGGGAAGCGGAGCAGTACTTC
. TRBD1 TRBJ1-4 TRBV5-6 CASSLGPADRATNEKLFF TGTGCCAGCAGCTTGGGTCCCGCCGACAGGGCAACTAATGAAAAACTGTTTTTT
. . TRBJ2-1 TRBV9 CASSGGGGGLHDEQFF TGTGCCAGCAGCGGGGGTGGAGGGGGCCTACACGATGAGCAGTTCTTC
. . TRBJ1-5 TRBV28 CASSTSPNQPQHF TGTGCCAGCAGTACTTCCCCCAATCAGCCCCAGCATTTT
. TRBD1 TRBJ1-1 TRBV4-2 CASSQADRVSTEAFF TGTGCCAGCAGCCAAGCGGACAGGGTGAGCACTGAAGCTTTCTTT
. TRBD1 TRBJ1-3 TRBV6-5 CASRQGAGNTIYF TGTGCCAGCAGACAGGGGGCTGGAAACACCATATATTTT
. . TRBJ1-1 TRBV10-3 CAIRQGTTEAFF TGTGCCATCAGGCAGGGGACAACTGAAGCTTTCTTT
. . TRBJ1-2 TRBV9 CASSDDGVPLPYTF TGTGCCAGCAGCGACGACGGGGTTCCCCTTCCTTACACCTTC
once TRBD1 TRBJ2-1 TRBV7-2 CASSLIPGGNEQFF TGTGCCAGCAGCTTAATCCCAGGGGGCAATGAGCAGTTCTTC
. TRBD2 TRBJ2-3 TRBV5-6 CASSFQTSATNTQYF TGTGCCAGCAGCTTTCAGACTAGCGCAACAAATACGCAGTATTTT
. TRBD1 TRBJ1-2 TRBV10-3 CAINLDRVYGYTF TGTGCCATCAACTTAGACAGGGTCTATGGCTACACCTTC
. TRBD1 TRBJ1-1 TRBV18 CASSPRLQGATGLSEAFF TGTGCCAGCTCACCACGTTTGCAGGGGGCGACGGGACTATCGGAAGCTTTCTTT
. . TRBJ2-3 TRBV19 CASSIYGASSTDTQYF TGTGCCAGTAGTATATATGGGGCCTCTAGCACAGATACGCAGTATTTT
. TRBD2 TRBJ2-5 TRBV7-3 CASSLSGGIQETQYF TGTGCCAGCAGCTTATCGGGGGGGATCCAAGAGACCCAGTACTTC
. TRBD2 TRBJ2-7 TRBV4-2 CASSQDLAGAYEQYF TGTGCCAGCAGCCAAGACCTAGCGGGGGCCTACGAGCAGTACTTC
. TRBD1 TRBJ1-5 TRBV2 CASSEGDSLAYSNQPQHF TGTGCCAGCAGTGAAGGGGACAGCTTGGCTTATAGCAATCAGCCCCAGCATTTT
. TRBD1 TRBJ2-5 TRBV7-7 CASSQDRGRETQYF TGTGCCAGCAGCCAAGACAGGGGACGGGAGACCCAGTACTTC
once TRBD1 TRBJ2-7 TRBV28 CAHGTGYEQYF TGTGCCCATGGGACAGGCTACGAGCAGTACTTC
. . TRBJ1-6 TRBV4-1 CASSQGGGGVMLFSPLHF TGCGCCAGCAGCCAAGGCGGGGGCGGGGTTATGCTTTTTTCACCCCTCCACTTT
. TRBD2 TRBJ2-1 TRBV19 CASSELADRYNEQFF TGTGCCAGTAGTGAACTAGCGGATAGATACAATGAGCAGTTCTTC
. . TRBJ2-1 TRBV4-1 CASSQDLGGATYNEQFF TGCGCCAGCAGCCAAGATCTTGGGGGGGCTACCTACAATGAGCAGTTCTTC
. . TRBJ1-6 TRBV5-8 CASSLWQGIPSYNSPLHF TGTGCCAGCAGCTTGTGGCAGGGGATCCCCTCCTATAATTCACCCCTCCACTTT
. . TRBJ2-3 TRBV5-5 CASSLRQPDSPTNTQYF TGTGCCAGCAGCTTGAGGCAGCCTGACTCTCCCACAAATACGCAGTATTTT
. TRBD1 TRBJ1-6 TRBV7-9 CASSWDSGPGDSPLHF TGTGCCAGCAGCTGGGACAGTGGGCCTGGGGATTCACCCCTCCACTTT
. TRBD1 TRBJ1-6 TRBV9 CASSVGQGGNGRNSPLHF TGTGCCAGCAGCGTAGGCCAGGGGGGCAACGGAAGAAATTCACCCCTCCACTTT